Listed below are T cell receptor beta chains from one sample, sequenced in a study of Graves' ophthalmopathy and Graves' hyperthyroidism. TCRdb passed the multiplex PCR reads through MiXCR, listing each CDR3 protein once. The table shows 200,000 to 250,000 distinct CDR3 sequences, with about 46% occurring only once. The sequenced sample was peripheral blood. The receptor set was obtained from an adult man with Graves' ophthalmopathy. Each CDR3 is given with its conserved first and last residue. A D gene is named only where the DNA matches it firmly. Clone sizes are given selectively: once, few, many, or a class where the clone is expanded.

>.|.|TRBV9|15|TRBJ2-2
TGTGCCAGCAGCGTGGGACAATCGAACACCGGGGAGCTGTTTTTT
CASSVGQSNTGELFF
>TRBD2|.|TRBV6-5|14|TRBJ2-7
TGTGCCAGCAGTTACGGTCTCGGGACTAACGAGCAGTACTTC
CASSYGLGTNEQYF
>.|.|TRBV7-3|14|TRBJ2-5
TGTGCCAGCGTGTCGGCGGGTCGCCAAGAGACCCAGTACTTC
CASVSAGRQETQYF
>.|.|TRBV2|14|TRBJ1-4
TGTGCCAGCAGCCAAGTTGGGAACAGAGAAAAACTGTTTTTT
CASSQVGNREKLFF
>TRBD1|.|TRBV20-1|15|TRBJ1-1
TGCGGTGCTGACCGGGACAGCTTCATGAACACTGAAGCTTTCTTT
CGADRDSFMNTEAFF
>.|.|TRBV19|15|TRBJ1-4
TGTGCCAGTAGTATTTCGGGAGCAACTAATGAAAAACTGTTTTTT
CASSISGATNEKLFF
>.|.|TRBV7-3|16|TRBJ2-5
TGTGCCAGCAGCCAAGTGGACGAGGGTTTCGGAGAGACCCAGTACTTC
CASSQVDEGFGETQYF
>.|.|TRBV25-1|15|TRBJ2-7
TGCGCCAGCAGCCAATATGCCGGAGGGGCCTACGAGCAGTACTTC
CASSQYAGGAYEQYF
>.|.|TRBV5-6|13|TRBJ2-7
TGTGCCAGCAGCTGGGGGGACAGCCCCGAGCAGTACTTC
CASSWGDSPEQYF
>.|.|TRBV2|15|TRBJ2-2
TGTGCCAGCAGCGTCAGTTCAGGGAACACCGGGGAGCTGTTTTTT
CASSVSSGNTGELFF
>TRBD1|.|TRBV19|14|TRBJ2-2
TGTGCCAGTAACCCAGGGGGCGGCTTAGGGGAGCTGTTTTTT
CASNPGGGLGELFF
>.|few|TRBV14|13|TRBJ1-2
TGTGCCAGCAGCCAAGATTCGGTGACTGGCTACACCTTC
CASSQDSVTGYTF
>.|.|TRBV7-9|15|TRBJ1-1
TGTGCCAGCAGCTTAGTTGGACAGCTGAACACTGAAGCTTTCTTT
CASSLVGQLNTEAFF
>TRBD1|.|TRBV14|17|TRBJ2-2
TGTGCCAGCAGCCAAGGCTGGACAGGGTCGAACACCGGGGAGCTGTTTTTT
CASSQGWTGSNTGELFF
>TRBD1|.|TRBV15|15|TRBJ1-5
TGTGCCACCAGCAGAGATCGGGACAGAAATCAGCCCCAGCATTTT
CATSRDRDRNQPQHF
>.|.|TRBV5-6|13|TRBJ2-5
TGTGCCAGCAGCGCGAGCTCAACGGAGACCCAGTACTTC
CASSASSTETQYF
>.|few|TRBV12-3/TRBV12-4|15|TRBJ2-5
TGTGCCAGCAGTTTAAGGGCAGGGCGGGCGGAGACCCAGTACTTC
CASSLRAGRAETQYF
>.|.|TRBV10-2|14|TRBJ1-2
TGTGCCAGCAGGCCACAGTCGATTAACTATGGCTACACCTTC
CASRPQSINYGYTF
>.|.|TRBV5-4|13|TRBJ2-7
TGTGCCAGCAGCTCGGCCCAGGGATTGGAGGAGTACTTC
CASSSAQGLEEYF
>TRBD1|.|TRBV5-4|17|TRBJ2-7
TGTGCCAGCAGCTTGGGGCCACAGGGGGCGAGCTCCTACGAGCAGTACTTC
CASSLGPQGASSYEQYF
>.|.|TRBV18|12|TRBJ2-7
TGTGCCAGCTCAAGGTACCTTGACGAGCAGTACTTC
CASSRYLDEQYF
>TRBD1|few|TRBV20-1|14|TRBJ1-1
TGCAGTGCTAGAGTGAGGACAGGGAAGGGTGAAGCTTTCTTT
CSARVRTGKGEAFF
>.|.|TRBV7-3|15|TRBJ1-1
TGTGCCAGCAGCCCTGACGTTGCAGGGCGGACTGAAGCTTTCTTT
CASSPDVAGRTEAFF
>.|few|TRBV12-3/TRBV12-4|12|TRBJ1-3
TGTGCCAGCAGTCCTCAGCAAAACACCATATATTTT
CASSPQQNTIYF
>.|once|TRBV7-2|13|TRBJ2-5
TGTGCCAGCAGCCCTCGCGAGCAGGAGACCCGGTACTTC
CASSPREQETRYF
>.|.|TRBV28|12|TRBJ2-7
TGTGCCAGCAGTTTAAGGGGGTGGCAGGTGAACTTC
CASSLRGWQVNF
>.|few|TRBV25-1|12|TRBJ2-7
TGTGCCAGCAGTGAAGGTGGTGGGGAGCAGTACTTC
CASSEGGGEQYF
>.|.|TRBV10-2|19|TRBJ1-1
TGCGCCAGCAGTCACGCGGGGTATTTTTGGGGTCTGCGCGGATACCGAGCTTTCTTT
CASSHAGYFWGLRGYRAFF
>.|.|TRBV2|16|TRBJ1-5
TGTGCCAGCAGCAAACGGGAGGGGAGGAGCAATCAGCCCCAGCATTTT
CASSKREGRSNQPQHF
>TRBD1|.|TRBV7-2|12|TRBJ2-7
TGTGCCAGCAACAGGGGGCCCTACGAGCAGTACTTC
CASNRGPYEQYF
>.|.|TRBV7-7|16|TRBJ1-6
TGTGCTAGCAGCTTTGCGGGCAGCTCCTATAATTCACCCCTCCACTTT
CASSFAGSSYNSPLHF
>TRBD1|few|TRBV20-1|13|TRBJ2-7
TGCAGTGCTAACGCCCAGGGGGCCTACGAGCAGTACTTC
CSANAQGAYEQYF
>TRBD1|.|TRBV20-1|15|TRBJ1-4
TGCAGTGCCACCAGTGATCCCGGGACAGGAGAAAAACTGTTTTTT
CSATSDPGTGEKLFF
>.|few|TRBV4-1|15|TRBJ2-5
TGCGCCAGCAGCCAAGCGGTGCGGGATGGAGAGACCCAGTACTTC
CASSQAVRDGETQYF
>.|.|TRBV7-3|13|TRBJ2-7
TGTGCCAGCAGCTTAGATCCTGGGGACGAGCAGTACTTC
CASSLDPGDEQYF
>.|few|TRBV10-3|15|TRBJ1-1
TGTGCCATCAGGTCAGGGCAGGTTCGGGACACTGAAGCTTTCTTT
CAIRSGQVRDTEAFF
>.|.|TRBV7-2|14|TRBJ2-2
TGTGCCAGCAGCCTGACGACAGGCCTTAGGGTTCTGTTTTTT
CASSLTTGLRVLFF
>.|few|TRBV6-9|14|TRBJ2-7
TGTGCCAGCTCTCTTTGGGAGGGGGCGTACGAGCAGTACTTC
CASSLWEGAYEQYF
>.|.|TRBV20-1|16|TRBJ2-2
TGCAGTGCTAGAGATGGTTCCGGAACTAACACCGGGGAGCTGTTTTTT
CSARDGSGTNTGELFF
>.|.|TRBV20-1|14|TRBJ1-3
TGCAGTGCTAAACAGGGTGCCACTGGAAACACCATATATTTT
CSAKQGATGNTIYF
>TRBD1|many|TRBV19|14|TRBJ1-5
TGTGCCAGTAGGCCACAGGGGGCTGGTCAGCCCCAGCATTTT
CASRPQGAGQPQHF
>.|.|TRBV15|15|TRBJ1-4
TGTGCCACCAGCAGGAGCACTACAACTAATGAAAAACTGTTTTTT
CATSRSTTTNEKLFF
>.|few|TRBV2|13|TRBJ2-1
TGTGCCAGCAGTTTCTCAGGGTTCGATGAGCAGTTCTTC
CASSFSGFDEQFF
>TRBD1|.|TRBV7-6|17|TRBJ1-3
TGTGCCAGCAGCCCAACTACAGGGGACTTATCTGGAAACACCATATATTTT
CASSPTTGDLSGNTIYF
>TRBD1|.|TRBV29-1|12|TRBJ2-7
TGCAGCATGCGACAGGGGACCTACGAGCAGTACTTC
CSMRQGTYEQYF
>TRBD1|few|TRBV7-9|13|TRBJ2-7
TGTGCCACCTCGAGGCAGGGGGCCTACGAGCAGTACTTC
CATSRQGAYEQYF
>.|.|TRBV19|18|TRBJ2-3
TGTGCCAGTAGTATAGAACCAACAGCTTCTCTTGACACAGATACGCAGTATTTT
CASSIEPTASLDTDTQYF
>.|.|TRBV6-5|11|TRBJ1-1
TGTGCCAGCAGGTCAGGGATGGAAGCTTTCTTT
CASRSGMEAFF
>.|.|TRBV20-1|14|TRBJ2-6
TGCAGTGCTAGATCGAGCTCTGGGGCCAACGTCCTGACTTTC
CSARSSSGANVLTF
>.|.|TRBV14|13|TRBJ2-7
TGTGCCAGCAGCCAAGGCCGGGGAATAGAGCAGTACTTC
CASSQGRGIEQYF
>.|.|TRBV12-3/TRBV12-4|12|TRBJ2-7
TGTGCCAGCGGCGGGGACTCCTACGAGCAGTACTTC
CASGGDSYEQYF
>TRBD1|many|TRBV15|13|TRBJ1-2
TGTGCCGCATCGCCTACAGGGGTATATGGCTACACCTTC
CAASPTGVYGYTF
>.|.|TRBV11-2|14|TRBJ2-2
TGTGCCAGCAGCTTGGTATTAGGTGCCGGGGAGCTGTTTTTT
CASSLVLGAGELFF
>TRBD2|.|TRBV5-8|17|TRBJ2-5
TGTGCCAGCAGGCCGAGGCGGGAGGGCCTTTTAGGAGGGACCCAGTACTTC
CASRPRREGLLGGTQYF